This is a list of T cell receptor beta chains from one sample in a study of shared clonotypes between healthy human individuals. Measured with immunoSEQ multiplex PCR; TCRdb has only the in-frame clones, and not every one. The repertoire holds 1,100,000 or so clones, approximately 80% seen once, with 0.5% to 0.6% in the top ten. Sequences were obtained from memory CD4+ T cells from PBMCs. The receptors originated from a man aged 18 to 29 in good health. Some clones in this sample may be carry-over from other donors' samples. CDR3s include the opening cysteine and the closing phenylalanine or tryptophan. The D gene is left open where the match is weak. Clone size is shown for a subset of rows, as once, few, many or a class of expanded clone.

size	D	V	J	DNA	CDR3
-	-	TRBV7-6	TRBJ1-4	TGTGCCAGCAGCTTATTTTGGGCTGAGAATGAAAAACTGTTTTTT	CASSLFWAENEKLFF
-	-	TRBV12-5	TRBJ2-1	TGTGCTAGTGGTTTGCAGGGTCAGCAGTTCTTC	CASGLQGQQFF
many	-	TRBV5-8	TRBJ2-7	TGTGCCAGCAGCTCACCGGGCCAATCCTTC	CASSSPGQSF
-	-	TRBV11-2	TRBJ2-2	TGTGCCAGCAGCTTAGAGGGAGTCGGAACCGGGGAGCTGTTTTTT	CASSLEGVGTGELFF
-	TRBD2	TRBV19	TRBJ2-3	TGTGCCAGTAGTATCAGGACTAGCGGGAGGGGTACGCAGTATTTT	CASSIRTSGRGTQYF
once	-	TRBV6-6	TRBJ2-2	TGTGCCAGCAGTTCCGGGATTTCCACCGGGGAGCTGTTTTTT	CASSSGISTGELFF
-	-	TRBV7-3	TRBJ1-1	TGTGCCAGCAGCTTACGGGGGGCGGTGAACACTGAAGCTTTCTTT	CASSLRGAVNTEAFF
-	-	TRBV25-1	TRBJ1-1	TGTGCCAGCCGTCGGACGGTGAACACTGAAGCTTTCTTT	CASRRTVNTEAFF
-	-	TRBV28	TRBJ2-2	TGTGCCAGCTCCCTAAGAAGGAGAGGGGGCGGGGAGCTGTTTTTT	CASSLRRRGGGELFF
-	-	TRBV18	TRBJ1-4	TGTGCCAGCTCACCACCGGGACGGCAGAATGAAAAACTGTTTTTT	CASSPPGRQNEKLFF
-	TRBD2	TRBV27	TRBJ2-1	TGTGCCAGCAGTTTACGGCGCAAGCGGGAGATCGATGAGCAGTTCTTC	CASSLRRKREIDEQFF
-	-	TRBV11-2	TRBJ1-2	TGTGCCAGCAGCTTAGGGGAGGACTATGGCTACACCTTC	CASSLGEDYGYTF
-	TRBD2	TRBV28	TRBJ2-1	TGTGCCGGGGGGACTAGCGGGAGGCCCATCTATGAGCAGTTCTTC	CAGGTSGRPIYEQFF
-	TRBD1	TRBV6-4	TRBJ1-1	TGTGCCAGCAGTCCAAGACCCAGGGGGGTGGGCACTGAAGCTTTCTTT	CASSPRPRGVGTEAFF
few	-	TRBV9	TRBJ1-5	TGTGCCAGCAGTTCCAGGGGTGAGGAGCCCCAGCATTTT	CASSSRGEEPQHF
-	-	TRBV7-9	TRBJ1-2	TGTGCCAGCAGCTTAGCTGGGTCTCAGACTAGCTATGGCTACACCTTC	CASSLAGSQTSYGYTF
-	TRBD1	TRBV5-1	TRBJ1-1	TGCGCCAGCAGCTTGCTAACAGGGGGTAACACTGAAGCTTTCTTT	CASSLLTGGNTEAFF
-	-	TRBV7-3	TRBJ2-5	TGTGCCAGCAGCTTAACCCACGACTTTGGGGAGACCCAGTACTTC	CASSLTHDFGETQYF
few	-	TRBV6-1	TRBJ1-1	TGTGCCAGCAGTGAAGGCCGGGGCGACACTGAAGCTTTCTTT	CASSEGRGDTEAFF
-	-	TRBV6-1	TRBJ2-3	TGTGCCAACGAGGCCAGGGGAAAGGCAGATACGCAGTATTTT	CANEARGKADTQYF
-	-	TRBV6-1	TRBJ2-2	TGTGCCAGCACCCCCTCCACCGGGGAGCTGTTTTTT	CASTPSTGELFF
-	-	TRBV11-2	TRBJ2-2	TGTGCCAGCAGCTCAACGAACACCGGGGAGCTGTTTTTT	CASSSTNTGELFF
-	-	TRBV7-9	TRBJ2-3	TGTGCCAGCAGCTTATCAGGGTCTGGAACAGATACGCAGTATTTT	CASSLSGSGTDTQYF
-	-	TRBV2	TRBJ2-3	TGTGCCACCACTTATGGGTCCCATACGCAGTATTTT	CATTYGSHTQYF
-	-	TRBV5-1	TRBJ1-4	TGCGCCAGCAGCCCCCCTGGGGGAACTAATGAAAAACTGTTTTTT	CASSPPGGTNEKLFF
-	-	TRBV2	TRBJ1-1	TGTGCCAGCAGCAAGGAAATGAACACTGAAGCTTTCTTT	CASSKEMNTEAFF
once	TRBD1	TRBV28	TRBJ1-2	TGTGCCAGCAGGGAAGGACAGGGGGCGAATGGCTACACCTTC	CASREGQGANGYTF
-	-	TRBV6-5	TRBJ2-1	TGTGCCAGCATCACCCCAGGGGGGAGTGAGCAGTTCTTC	CASITPGGSEQFF
once	-	TRBV5-4	TRBJ2-7	TGTGCCAGCAGCTTGGCCTCTTGGAGGGGGTCCTACGAGCAGTACTTC	CASSLASWRGSYEQYF
-	-	TRBV5-6	TRBJ2-7	TGTGCCAGCAGCCGTGGAGCGGACGCATCACACTACGAGCAGTACTTC	CASSRGADASHYEQYF
-	TRBD2	TRBV2	TRBJ2-2	TGTGCCAGCAGTGAAGCTAGCGGGAGCACCGGGGAGCTGTTTTTT	CASSEASGSTGELFF
-	TRBD1	TRBV20-1	TRBJ2-7	TGCAGTGCTGGACAGGCCTACGAGCAGTACTTC	CSAGQAYEQYF
-	TRBD1	TRBV27	TRBJ2-7	TGTGCCAGCCGTAGGACAGGGGGCAACGAGCAGTACTTC	CASRRTGGNEQYF
-	-	TRBV12-5	TRBJ2-1	TGTGCTAGTGGTTTGGTATACGGAAGCTCCTACAATGAGCAGTTCTTC	CASGLVYGSSYNEQFF
-	TRBD2	TRBV27	TRBJ2-1	TGTGCCAGCAGTCCAGCCGGGACTAGCGGGAATGAGCAGTTCTTC	CASSPAGTSGNEQFF
-	-	TRBV11-2	TRBJ2-7	TGTGCCAGCAGCTCTTTAGTTCGGACCCTCGGATTTTCCTACGAGCAGTACTTC	CASSSLVRTLGFSYEQYF
-	TRBD2	TRBV7-9	TRBJ2-2	TGTGCCAGCAGCCGCAGCGGGAAGGCCGGGGAGCTGTTTTTT	CASSRSGKAGELFF
-	TRBD2	TRBV9	TRBJ2-7	TGTGCCAGCAGTCCGGGGGGATACGAGCAGTACTTC	CASSPGGYEQYF
-	-	TRBV5-1	TRBJ2-3	TGCGCCAGCAGCCCGCTTTTCACAGATACGCAGTATTTT	CASSPLFTDTQYF
-	TRBD1	TRBV28	TRBJ1-3	TGTGCCAGCACCAGGGGGGGACAGGTCGATTCTGGAAACACCATATATTTT	CASTRGGQVDSGNTIYF
-	-	TRBV30	TRBJ2-7	TGTGCCTGGAGTGTTGCAGGAACCCTCCCCGGGGAGCAGTACTTC	CAWSVAGTLPGEQYF
-	TRBD1	TRBV7-8	TRBJ1-3	TGTGCCAGCAGTGGACAGGGCCTTTCCTCTGGAAACACCATATATTTT	CASSGQGLSSGNTIYF
-	-	TRBV19	TRBJ1-1	TGTGCCAGTAGTATATTTACAGGGTCGGGGGAAGCTTTCTTT	CASSIFTGSGEAFF
few	-	TRBV4-2	TRBJ2-1	TGTGCCAGCAGCCAGCAGGGTGGCTCCTACAATGAGCAGTTCTTC	CASSQQGGSYNEQFF
-	TRBD2	TRBV4-2	TRBJ2-3	TGTGCCAGCAGCCAAGCCCCTGGGGCTAGCGGGACGGGAAGCACAGATACGCAGTATTTT	CASSQAPGASGTGSTDTQYF
-	TRBD1	TRBV6-1	TRBJ2-7	TGTGCCAGCAGGGGGACCACAGGGGGTTCCTACGAGCAGTACTTC	CASRGTTGGSYEQYF
-	-	TRBV4-1	TRBJ2-3	TGCGCCAGCAGCCCGGGACATTTAATTGCAGATACGCAGTATTTT	CASSPGHLIADTQYF